This TCR beta chain came from a study of identical twins (dated by TCRdb to the mid-2010s). A note on the overall study: To test whether fetal clonotypes persist, the study used deep sequencing on TCR alpha and beta repertoires from monozygotic twins, unrelated adults of various ages, and cord blood. Replicate twin experiments were performed at different times using different library preparation protocols to rule out contamination.

Library prep was done by 5' RACE. For sequencing, an Illumina HiSeq 2000 was employed. A universal primer binding site was introduced by template switching, and a unique molecular identifier was present in the final cDNA, enabling accurate counting of TCR cDNA molecules. Specific primers in the conserved constant-segment region were used to synthesize first-strand cDNA for TCR alpha and beta chains. To control for contamination, each cDNA library was double barcoded with a SMART-Mk sample barcode plus Illumina barcodes. TruSeq adapter sequences, together with Illumina sample barcodes, were added in two successive PCR steps. Sequencing of the TCR alpha and beta cDNA libraries was done on the Illumina HiSeq platform using custom primers. The original pipeline was this. Unique molecular identifiers were extracted from raw reads with MiGEC, and CDR3 positions were determined with MiXCR. For each individual, recombination models were inferred using an EM algorithm with the repgenHMM and IGoR tools. Shared clonotypes were analyzed with the tcR package in R, and sharing was normalized by the product of cloneset sizes. To study raw recombination without the effects of thymic and clonal selection, out-of-frame nonproductive sequences were analyzed. TCRdb trimmed public reads at Q25 via fastp, called clones via MiXCR and kept in-frame beta chains. Each record represents a unique CDR3 protein, reported with the most common genes and DNA among its rows. For this entry, the V and J calls and clone size follow TCRdb and not the study's own pipeline. The sample data list about 1.7 million distinct CDR3 sequences, and 25% to 35% of these were observed just once. The ten biggest clones cover over 0.25% of the sample.

Every donor was a healthy Caucasian. This clonotype was seen a few times. Its antigen is not yet known. No much larger clonotype is one base removed from it; base qualities were not supplied. V is trimmed back by 1 base and J by 10 bases, and the junction contains 1 base that no gene match accounts for. The CDR3, from cysteine to phenylalanine, totals 12 residues. Only the CDR3 DNA stays, 36 bases, in frame from base 1. CDR1 and CDR2 were assigned from the germline V gene as LGHNT and FRNRAP. Results and caveats for the whole study, not just this receptor: Compared with coincidental sharing between unrelated individuals, out-of-frame TCR alpha sequences shared between twins showed an excess of sequences with low generation probability. Because the same donors could not be followed over many years, conclusions were based on cross-sectional statistical analysis. The excess sharing between twins in beta out-of-frame sequences was weaker because fewer shared sequences reduced the signal-to-noise ratio. Fewer insertions were carried by abundant cord blood beta clonotypes, a similar but weaker trend appeared in young adult naive repertoires, and no such trend appeared in memory repertoires. In monozygotic twins, out-of-frame TCR alpha sharing was systematically underestimated by recombination models, although the models agreed with sharing between unrelated individuals. Invariant T cells such as MAIT and iNKT could partly confound zero-insertion analyses, though diverse VJ usage argued against this for most clonotypes.

This receptor was identified in a newborn girl in good health. Sequencing used cord blood. Recombination connected TRBV12-5 to TRBJ1-1; 9 bases in between match TRBD1. The CDR3 reads CASGLDRGLAFF. The DNA reads as follows: TGTGCTAGTGGTTTGGACAGGGGGCTAGCTTTCTTT.